This TCR beta chain was sequenced for a study of cytomegalovirus exposure and HLA in healthy donors. On the study more broadly: Unique TCR beta sequences numbering around 110 million came from roughly 180 million T cells in an earlier analysis. Study-level points and caveats: The study listed 164 cytomegalovirus-associated TCR beta chains.

Amplification used 60 Vbeta primers and 13 Jbeta primers. Original processing methods: Some 10 million of 80 million or so unique TCR beta chains were shared, per a later count. This table comes from immunoSEQ multiplex PCR, and its TCRdb copy is limited to in-frame clones, with some not included. The V and J calls and clone size come from that table; D and trimming were worked out from the DNA. In the table there are 130,000 to 150,000 clones, roughly three quarters of which are singletons. Details on this clone: Its cognate antigen is unknown.

This sequence originates from a female donor in good health and CMV-seronegative. Sequenced sample: PBMCs.

CDR3 residues: CASSGAREGETQYF. The CDR3 DNA reads TGCGCCAGCAGCGGAGCTAGGGAGGGGGAGACCCAGTACTTC. The rearrangement links TRBV5-1 to TRBJ2-5, with 7 bases lining up with TRBD2. Germline V gives CDR1 SGHRS, CDR2 YFSETQ. CDR3 size: 14 residues. J was trimmed by 5 bases and V by 4 bases; bases with no gene match: 8.